The rows below give T cell receptor beta chains drawn from one sample of a study of beta chain features in type 1 diabetes. Repertoires were generated with immunoSEQ multiplex PCR, while TCRdb's copy carries only in-frame clones and drops some. The data show 250,000 to 300,000 clones, about 24% seen once. Sequencing was carried out using naive CD4+ T cells from blood. The receptors come from a woman between 25 and 40 years old with type 1 diabetes. CDR3s leave out the opening cysteine and the closing phenylalanine or tryptophan. The order of the fields is V gene, CDR3 protein.

v_gene: TRBV5-1; CDR3aa: ASSTGTGTGELF
v_gene: TRBV28; CDR3aa: ASSLIGQPQH
v_gene: TRBV30; CDR3aa: AWSPLGAGDYGYT
v_gene: TRBV2; CDR3aa: ASNLAGGYSEQF
v_gene: TRBV19; CDR3aa: ASSDRVGGNQPQH
v_gene: TRBV4-1; CDR3aa: ASSQVGRRTYEQY
v_gene: TRBV5-1; CDR3aa: ASSLHQLPGGNEQF
v_gene: TRBV4-1; CDR3aa: ASSQTRVNTGELF
v_gene: TRBV5-4; CDR3aa: ASSRGGTGLYEQF
v_gene: TRBV2; CDR3aa: ASSVFEGEKLF
v_gene: TRBV11-1; CDR3aa: ASSPGQGARETQY
v_gene: TRBV2; CDR3aa: ASSVGPNTEAF
v_gene: TRBV30; CDR3aa: AWRGQGTDTQY
v_gene: TRBV28; CDR3aa: ASSQTPGRTDTQY
v_gene: TRBV11-1; CDR3aa: ASSPGQFPYEQY
v_gene: TRBV28; CDR3aa: ASAQEDEQY
v_gene: TRBV18; CDR3aa: ASSPAGSSYEQY
v_gene: TRBV19; CDR3aa: ASSDADRTYEQY
v_gene: TRBV29-1; CDR3aa: SVEDPGTHGEKLF
v_gene: TRBV7-2; CDR3aa: ASSLIAGDTQY
v_gene: TRBV14; CDR3aa: ASSQLKTNQPQH
v_gene: TRBV9; CDR3aa: ASSVVPGVEQY
v_gene: TRBV7-8; CDR3aa: ASSLGLAVETQY
v_gene: TRBV11-2; CDR3aa: ASSLDVYRPGNAYGYT
v_gene: TRBV29-1; CDR3aa: SVDHASDGYT
v_gene: TRBV9; CDR3aa: ASSYSGKGTYNEQF
v_gene: TRBV20-1; CDR3aa: SARGRNEQF
v_gene: TRBV6-5; CDR3aa: ASSYSIDGNYGYT
v_gene: TRBV9; CDR3aa: ASGDSSAPSTDTQY
v_gene: TRBV29-1; CDR3aa: SALPYEQY
v_gene: TRBV4-1; CDR3aa: ASSQVKGANTGELF
v_gene: TRBV29-1; CDR3aa: SVGRSGQGNYGYT
v_gene: TRBV5-1; CDR3aa: ASSFGDREAETQY
v_gene: TRBV19; CDR3aa: ASREIRTDTQY
v_gene: TRBV29-1; CDR3aa: SVPHPQYTGELF
v_gene: TRBV29-1; CDR3aa: SVEAGGQGARTEAF
v_gene: TRBV10-3; CDR3aa: AISESAEGGYT
v_gene: TRBV5-1; CDR3aa: ASSLGDRVTDTQY
v_gene: TRBV5-4; CDR3aa: ASSYPGTDEKETQY
v_gene: TRBV2; CDR3aa: ASSDGGLDGELF
v_gene: TRBV2; CDR3aa: ASHGSHNEQF
v_gene: TRBV7-9; CDR3aa: ASSPLAGNGNEQF
v_gene: TRBV5-1; CDR3aa: ASTHHGQGLQETQY
v_gene: TRBV30; CDR3aa: AWSVDRATEAF
v_gene: TRBV27; CDR3aa: ASSRFPSGTGDQPQH
v_gene: TRBV30; CDR3aa: AWSPSTNSGYT
v_gene: TRBV15; CDR3aa: ATSNYQQETQY
v_gene: TRBV9; CDR3aa: ASSVGGLVGNIQY
v_gene: TRBV19; CDR3aa: AIRKRDTDTQY
v_gene: TRBV29-1; CDR3aa: SVHIVQGAGGYT
v_gene: TRBV29-1; CDR3aa: SVEEGTSGYNEQF
v_gene: TRBV4-1; CDR3aa: ASTPWASGRAHNEQF